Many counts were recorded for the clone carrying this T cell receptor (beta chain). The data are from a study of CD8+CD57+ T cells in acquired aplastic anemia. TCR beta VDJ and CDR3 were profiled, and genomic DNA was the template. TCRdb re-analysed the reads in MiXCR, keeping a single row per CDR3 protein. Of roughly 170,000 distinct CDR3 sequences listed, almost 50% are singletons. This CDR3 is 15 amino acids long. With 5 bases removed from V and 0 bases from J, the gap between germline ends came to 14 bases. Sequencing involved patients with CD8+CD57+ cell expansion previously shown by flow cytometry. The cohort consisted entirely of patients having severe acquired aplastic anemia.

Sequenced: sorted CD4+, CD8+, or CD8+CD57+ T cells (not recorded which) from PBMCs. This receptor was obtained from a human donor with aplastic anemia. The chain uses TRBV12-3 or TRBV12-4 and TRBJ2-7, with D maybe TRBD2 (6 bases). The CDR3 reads CASSASQTSSYEQYF. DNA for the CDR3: TGTGCCAGCAGTGCATCCCAGACTAGCTCCTACGAGCAGTACTTC.